One and the same sample provided the 19 T cell receptor beta chains below, sequenced in a study of response to subunit inactivated influenza vaccine. TCRdb reanalysed the RT-PCR reads using MiXCR and keeps one entry per CDR3 protein. The repertoire holds hundreds of thousands of distinct CDR3 sequences, with about 18% as singletons. Material: PBMCs from blood, obtained around 5 days after vaccination. The source is a man aged 45-65 years who received an inactivated influenza vaccine.

The gene calls are TRBV11-1 and TRBJ2-3, with 7 bases aligning to TRBD2. CDR1 is SGHAT, CDR2 FQDESV, per germline (reference sequence). Trimming cost V 3 bases and J 4 bases; bases outside gene matches: 16. The CDR3 is made up of 18 amino acids. CDR3 protein: CASSFRDYQRRESDTQYF. As DNA, the CDR3 is TGTGCCAGCAGCTTCCGGGACTATCAGCGGCGAGAATCAGATACGCAGTATTTT.

This clonotype appeared once. This rearrangement joins TRBV5-1 to TRBJ2-5, with TRBD1 matching 10 bases. The CDR3 runs 15 residues. Losses at the gene ends were 6 bases for V and 0 bases for J; bases not matched to a gene: 5. Germline CDR1 is SGHRS and CDR2 is YFSETQ. The CDR3 spells CASTLDRGNQETQYF. As DNA, the CDR3 is TGCGCCAGCACCCTGGACAGGGGGAACCAAGAGACCCAGTACTTC.

V gene TRBV3-1 combines with J gene TRBJ1-2; possible D gene TRBD1, 6 bases. The germline gives CDR1 LGHDT, CDR2 YNNKEL (reference sequence). CDR3 length equals 14 residues. Trimming pared 2 bases from V and 9 bases from J, leaving 16 bases between. CDR3 sequence (DNA): TGTGCCAGCAGCCAAACCCGGGACAAAATATGCTACACCTTC. The encoded protein is CASSQTRDKICYTF.

The CDR3 loop reads CSARAGGTGELFF. CDR3 DNA: TGCAGTGCTAGGGCGGGTGGCACCGGGGAGCTGTTTTTT. The J gene is TRBJ2-2, the V gene TRBV20-1; D is possibly TRBD2 (5 bases). Trimming pared 3 bases from V and 4 bases from J, leaving 9 bases between. The CDR3 sequence is 13 residues long. Germline V lookup: CDR1 DFQATT, CDR2 SNEGSKA (reference sequence).

This clonotype appeared a few times. The chain combines TRBV11-2 with TRBJ2-7; no clear D gene. CDR1 is SGHAT and CDR2 is FQNNGV in the germline V gene. V lost 0 bases and J 0 bases, leaving 9 bases between the germline ends. This CDR3 region has 15 residues. The CDR3 DNA reads as TGTGCCAGCAGCTTAGATGGTTTGAGCTCCTACGAGCAGTACTTC. Translated: CASSLDGLSSYEQYF.

This clonotype was seen a handful of times. The chain joins TRBV6-1 to TRBJ1-5; 9 bases map to TRBD1. The CDR3 runs 14 residues. Losses at the gene ends were 6 bases for V and 3 bases for J; bases not matched to a gene: 3. Germline CDR1 reads MNHNS; CDR2 reads SASEGT. The CDR3 DNA reads as TGTGCCAGCAGAGGACAGGGGTACAATCAGCCCCAGCATTTT. This translates into CASRGQGYNQPQHF.

V is TRBV6-5 and J is TRBJ2-1, with TRBD1 matching 10 bases. Germline V gives CDR1 MNHEY, CDR2 SVGAGI. The CDR3 loop spans 12 amino acids. Losses at the gene ends were 6 bases for V and 14 bases for J; bases not matched to a gene: 7. CDR3 region: CASSPWTGGEFF. The CDR3 DNA reads TGTGCCAGCAGCCCCTGGACAGGGGGGGAGTTCTTC.

The CDR3 sequence: CSARDSGKGTEAFF. CDR3 nucleotides: TGCAGTGCTAGAGATTCAGGGAAAGGAACTGAAGCTTTCTTT. The V gene is TRBV20-1, the J gene TRBJ1-1, with a tentative D call TRBD1 (5 bases). Germline V gives CDR1 DFQATT, CDR2 SNEGSKA (reference sequence). Trimming shortened V by 0 bases and J by 5 bases, and 13 bases separated the two germline ends. There are 14 residues in the CDR3.

Only one count was recorded for this clonotype. The V gene is TRBV11-2, the J gene TRBJ2-5; 7 bases agree with TRBD2. The CDR3 covers 15 residues. J was trimmed by 5 bases and V by 1 base; bases with no gene match: 7. The germline V gene has CDR1 SGHAT and CDR2 FQNNGV. CDR3 in DNA: TGTGCCAGCAGCTTAGCAGGACTAGTGTTGGAGACCCAGTACTTC. It specifies CASSLAGLVLETQYF.

The V gene is TRBV10-3, the J gene TRBJ1-3; D unclear. CDR3 length: 15 residues. Germline V gene data show CDR1 as ENHRY and CDR2 as SYGVKD. The V end lost 0 bases, the J end lost 2 bases, and 8 bases lay between the germline ends. The CDR3 coding sequence is TGTGCCATCAGTGAGTCAGGTTCAGCTGGAAACACCATATATTTT. It specifies CAISESGSAGNTIYF.

The chain is built from TRBV5-1 and TRBJ2-5; a weak D match, TRBD1 (8 bases). Trimming removed 4 bases from V and 5 bases from J, with 15 bases in between. Per the germline V gene, CDR1 is SGHRS and CDR2 is YFSETQ. This CDR3 contains 14 residues. The CDR3 is CASSANRGGETQYF. CDR3 coding DNA: TGCGCCAGCAGCGCCAACAGGGGGGGGGAGACCCAGTACTTC. Supplemented by reference TRBV5-1 and TRBJ2-5, the full variable domain reads KAGVTQTPRYLIKTRGQQVTLSCSPISGHRSVSWYQQTPGQGLQFLFEYFSETQRNKGNFPGRFSGRQFSNSRSEMNVSTLELGDSALYLCASSANRGGETQYFGPGTRLLVL.

This clonotype was seen a handful of times. The genes are TRBV6-1 and TRBJ2-5; D assignment may be TRBD1 or TRBD2 (5 bases each). Per germline, CDR1 MNHNS and CDR2 SASEGT. The V end lost 4 bases, the J end lost 1 base, and 13 bases lay between the germline ends. The CDR3 runs to 15 residues. CDR3 DNA sequence: TGTGCCAGCAGTGGCATCCGGGGCCTCCAAGAGACCCAGTACTTC. Protein sequence: CASSGIRGLQETQYF.

The rearrangement links TRBV6-2 or TRBV6-3 to TRBJ2-7; 11 positions agree with TRBD2. The CDR3 runs 19 residues. Germline V gene data show CDR1 as MNHEY and CDR2 as SVGEGT. The V segment lost 2 bases and the J segment 2 bases; nucleotides outside the gene matches: 14. The CDR3 loop is CASSYDPLAGGRKAYEQYF. DNA for the CDR3: TGTGCCAGCAGTTACGACCCCCTAGCGGGAGGACGGAAAGCCTACGAGCAGTACTTC.

This clonotype was recorded a few times. The chain joins TRBV4-3 to TRBJ1-4, with 7 positions matching TRBD1. CDR1 and CDR2 from the germline V gene are LGHNA and YSLEER. The CDR3 is 14 amino acids. With V trimmed by 2 bases and J by 6 bases, 3 bases remained unmatched. For the CDR3, the DNA is TGCGCCAGCAGCCAACAGGGGGGTGATGAAAAACTGTTTTTT. It specifies CASSQQGGDEKLFF.

This chain joins TRBV5-4 and TRBJ1-2, with a tentative D call TRBD1 (5 bases). Trimming took off 1 base at V and 7 bases at J, with 11 bases between the two ends. Germline V lookup: CDR1 SGHNT, CDR2 YYREEE (reference sequence). The CDR3 consists of 13 residues. CDR3 protein: CASSLRGSSGYTF. Written as DNA, the CDR3 is TGTGCCAGCAGCTTGAGGGGTTCTAGTGGCTACACCTTC.

The chain recombines TRBV7-2 with TRBJ2-1; D unclear. The CDR3 has 17 residues. With 5 bases removed from V and 8 bases from J, the gap between germline ends came to 25 bases. The germline CDR1 and CDR2 sequences are SGHTA and FQGNSA. CDR3 sequence (DNA): TGTGCCAGCAGCGTAAGCCGATCGACTTTAACTTCGGATGAGCAGTTCTTC. It translates to CASSVSRSTLTSDEQFF.

This clonotype appeared a few times. The chain employs TRBV19 and TRBJ2-7, with D uncertain. This CDR3 is 14 amino acids long. Trimming cost V 1 base and J 5 bases, with 12 bases left between them. The germline gives CDR1 LNHDA, CDR2 SQIVND (reference sequence). The CDR3 DNA is TGTGCCAGTAGTATAGCGGGCGGCTGGGACGAGCAGTACTTC. As protein: CASSIAGGWDEQYF.

The chain joins TRBV20-1 to TRBJ2-5; maybe TRBD1 (5 bases). Trimming stripped 4 bases from V and 5 bases from J, with 11 bases between. The CDR3 is 12 amino acids. The germline gives CDR1 DFQATT, CDR2 SNEGSKA (reference sequence). This chain's CDR3 is CSANDSGETQYF. The CDR3 coding sequence is TGCAGTGCTAACGACTCAGGGGAGACCCAGTACTTC.

The chain links TRBV13 to TRBJ2-7; D may correspond to TRBD1 or TRBD2 (5 bases each). CDR1 is PRHDT and CDR2 is FYEKMQ in the germline V gene (reference sequence). This CDR3 is built from 16 residues. The germline V and J ends were trimmed by 7 bases and 5 bases, with 24 bases remaining between them. CDR3 sequence: CASTFGTGTLTDEQYF. In DNA form, the CDR3 reads TGTGCCAGCACCTTTGGTACCGGGACCTTAACGGACGAGCAGTACTTC.